This T cell receptor beta chain was recovered during a study of CD8+CD57+ T cells in acquired aplastic anemia. Study-wide background: When averaged, DNA from sorted CD4+ and CD8+ cells came to 3.2 ug. Healthy donors averaged about 10 million reads for CD4+ cells.

In germline, CDR1 is SNHLY, CDR2 FYNNEI. The V and J ends lost 3 bases and 6 bases respectively, with 9 bases between them. This CDR3 is 14 amino acids long. The use of genomic DNA as template underpinned the TCR beta VDJ and CDR3 profiling. TCRdb recomputed calls from the reads with MiXCR, one row per CDR3 protein. Among about 48,000 distinct CDR3 sequences, about 73% were seen once, and the ten largest hold 34%. This TCR was sampled from a human donor in good health, serving as a control. The chain joins TRBV2 to TRBJ1-6; D is perhaps TRBD1 (5 bases). What was sequenced was sorted CD4+, CD8+, or CD8+CD57+ T cells (not recorded which) from PBMCs. The CDR3 region has the DNA TGTGCCAGCAGTGACAGGGTCGGTAATTCACCCCTCCACTTT. It encodes CASSDRVGNSPLHF.